The subject of this entry is one T cell receptor (beta chain). This entry is derived from a study of CD8 T cell repertoires and HIV-1 epitope variants. Overall study context: Tested: three Gag epitope families, Nef HW9 and YT9. A roughly 10-day culture received IL-2, IL-7 and IL-15 on days 3 and 7.

CDR1 and CDR2 (germline): LNHDA, SQIVND (reference sequence). Trimming removed 6 bases at V and 0 bases at J, with 11 bases between. The CDR3 is made up of 14 amino acids. Method: immunoSEQ multiplex PCR; TCRdb's copy keeps in-frame clones and lacks some. The repertoire holds 90,000 or so clones, 60% to 80% seen once, with roughly 25% in the top ten. The source of this sequence is a male donor with HIV. The sequenced sample consisted of uncultured baseline CD8+ T cells from peripheral blood mononuclear cells (PBMCs). This chain connects TRBV19 to TRBJ2-5; D gene ambiguous. The CDR3 DNA sequence: TGTGCCAGTAGAAGCCTGGATGACCAAGAGACCCAGTACTTC. Translation: CASRSLDDQETQYF.